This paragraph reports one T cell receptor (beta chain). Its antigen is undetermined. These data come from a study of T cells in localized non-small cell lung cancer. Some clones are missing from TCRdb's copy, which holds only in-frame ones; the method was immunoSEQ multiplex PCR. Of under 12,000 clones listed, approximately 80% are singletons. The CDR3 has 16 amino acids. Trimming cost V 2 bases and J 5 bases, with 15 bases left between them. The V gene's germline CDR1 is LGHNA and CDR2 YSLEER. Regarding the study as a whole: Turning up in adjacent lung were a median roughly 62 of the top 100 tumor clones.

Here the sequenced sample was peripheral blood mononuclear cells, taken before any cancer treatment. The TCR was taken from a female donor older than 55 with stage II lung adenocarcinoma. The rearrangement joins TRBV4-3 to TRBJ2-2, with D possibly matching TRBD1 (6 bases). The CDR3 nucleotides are TGCGCCAGCAGCCAAAGTCTGGGGGCTGGGACCGGGGAGCTGTTTTTT. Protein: CASSQSLGAGTGELFF.